Detailed here is one TCR beta chain. What it binds is unknown. This entry belongs to a study of response to subunit inactivated influenza vaccine. Notes on the study in general: The authors put forward the suggestion that each seasonal influenza vaccination may bring in only a limited number of new T cells.

TCRdb passed the RT-PCR reads through MiXCR, listing each CDR3 protein once. This sample carries roughly 790,000 distinct CDR3 sequences, over 20% of them seen once, and the ten largest clones take 10%. Germline-derived CDR1 and CDR2 are PRHDT and FYEKMQ (reference sequence). The CDR3 is made up of 15 amino acids. Trimming took 2 bases from V and 7 from J; bases not matched to a gene: 10. The sample here was PBMCs from blood, taken around 5 days after vaccination. V usage is TRBV13 and J usage is TRBJ1-2; 7 bases line up with TRBD1. The TCR sequence derives from a man in his fifties or sixties who received an inactivated influenza vaccine. The CDR3 bases are TGTGCCAGCAGCTTAAGGGGGCAAGCTGACCGTGGCTACACCTTC. This translates into CASSLRGQADRGYTF.